This T cell receptor (beta chain) was obtained from a study of cytomegalovirus exposure and HLA in healthy donors. Study results and caveats: Cytomegalovirus status, reportedly, was diagnosed with high specificity and sensitivity by the classifier. According to a later analysis, donors in an Asian-associated ancestry cluster reportedly had fewer N-insertions than the approximately 670-donor mean. The presence/absence work took it that sequencing depth was about the same across donors. A few V segments could not be told apart, such as TRBV6-2 and TRBV6-3, and were left out.

Comment on this clone: The antigen remains undetermined.

CDR3 length: 17 amino acids. Germline V gene data show CDR1 as MGHRA and CDR2 as YSYEKL. V was clipped by 6 bases and J by 0 bases; unmatched bases: 11. Vbeta (60) and Jbeta (13) primers were used in the PCR. Only in-frame clones appear in the TCRdb table, and some are missing; sequencing was by immunoSEQ multiplex PCR. The table lists around 200,000 clones, roughly 88% of them singletons. This TCR derives from a girl aged 2-15 years in good health and CMV-seropositive. The rearrangement joins TRBV4-1 to TRBJ2-1; 7 bases agree with TRBD2. The sequencing sample was made of PBMCs. CDR3 protein: CASRGGSPPGSYNEQFF. Written as DNA, the CDR3 is TGCGCCAGCAGGGGCGGGAGCCCCCCCGGCTCCTACAATGAGCAGTTCTTC.